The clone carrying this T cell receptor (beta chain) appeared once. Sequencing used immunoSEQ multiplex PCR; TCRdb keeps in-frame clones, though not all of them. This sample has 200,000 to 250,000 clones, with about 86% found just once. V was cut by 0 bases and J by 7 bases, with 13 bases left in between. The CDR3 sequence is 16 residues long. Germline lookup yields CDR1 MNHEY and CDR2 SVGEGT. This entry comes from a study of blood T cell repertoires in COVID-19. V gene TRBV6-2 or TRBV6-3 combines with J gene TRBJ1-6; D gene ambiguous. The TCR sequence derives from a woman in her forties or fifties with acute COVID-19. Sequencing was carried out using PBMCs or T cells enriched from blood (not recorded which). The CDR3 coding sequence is TGTGCCAGCAGTTACTCGATCGGTCGGAGCAATTCACCCCTCCACTTT. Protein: CASSYSIGRSNSPLHF.